A selection of T cell receptor beta chains follows, all from one sample in a study of shared clonotypes between healthy human individuals. Here immunoSEQ multiplex PCR was the method, and the copy in TCRdb shows in-frame clones only, minus some. The sample has approximately 480,000 clones; 60% to 80% are singletons. The source material was PBMCs. The receptor set was obtained from a woman aged 40 to 55 in good health. Some clones in this sample may be carry-over from other donors' samples. The CDR3 runs from the conserved cysteine through the conserved F or W. A D gene is named only where the DNA matches it firmly. Only part of the rows carry a size: once, few, many, or a class if the clone is expanded.

clone_size	v_call	d_call	j_call	cdr3_aa	cdr3_nt
-	TRBV5-4	-	TRBJ2-3	CASSSGRPSTDTQYF	TGTGCCAGCAGCTCGGGACGGCCTAGCACAGATACGCAGTATTTT
-	TRBV28	-	TRBJ2-3	CAITTGFTDTQYF	TGTGCCATCACAACAGGGTTCACAGATACGCAGTATTTT
-	TRBV5-1	TRBD1	TRBJ2-7	CASSLTGGQGYDEQYF	TGCGCCAGCAGCTTGACCGGAGGACAGGGGTACGACGAGCAGTACTTC
-	TRBV7-2	-	TRBJ2-1	CASRRYPSGTRNNEQFF	TGTGCCAGCAGACGTTATCCCTCCGGGACTCGAAACAATGAGCAGTTCTTC
once	TRBV19	TRBD1	TRBJ2-5	CASSKITGVKEETQYF	TGTGCCAGTAGTAAGATCACAGGGGTCAAGGAAGAGACCCAGTACTTC
-	TRBV5-1	-	TRBJ2-3	CASSGQSTDTQYF	TGCGCCAGCAGCGGACAGAGCACAGATACGCAGTATTTT
once	TRBV28	TRBD1	TRBJ2-7	CASSSSRGQGFYEQYF	TGTGCCAGCAGCTCTTCCAGGGGACAGGGCTTCTACGAGCAGTACTTC
-	TRBV25-1	TRBD2	TRBJ2-7	CASSEPGLAGVHEQYF	TGTGCCAGCAGTGAGCCGGGACTAGCGGGAGTCCACGAGCAATACTTC
-	TRBV5-7	-	TRBJ1-1	CASSLIRANTEAFF	TGTGCCAGCAGCTTAATCAGGGCGAACACTGAAGCTTTCTTT
-	TRBV19	TRBD1	TRBJ1-5	CAASGTARQPQHF	TGTGCCGCCTCCGGGACAGCCAGACAGCCCCAGCATTTT
few	TRBV7-9	-	TRBJ2-1	CASTPGVELKSEQFF	TGTGCCAGCACCCCGGGGGTGGAACTAAAATCTGAGCAGTTCTTC
once	TRBV6-5	-	TRBJ1-2	CASSSDKSGGGYTF	TGTGCCAGCAGTTCAGACAAGTCCGGGGGTGGCTACACCTTC
-	TRBV12-1	-	TRBJ1-5	CASSLTGEHDQPQHF	TGTGCCAGCAGCCTGACAGGGGAACACGATCAGCCCCAGCATTTT
-	TRBV5-1	TRBD2	TRBJ2-1	CASSLFTSEDNEQFF	TGCGCCAGCAGCTTGTTTACTAGCGAGGACAATGAGCAGTTCTTC
-	TRBV18	-	TRBJ2-5	CASSPKQVLETQYF	TGTGCCAGCTCACCAAAACAGGTTCTGGAGACCCAGTACTTC
-	TRBV10-2	-	TRBJ2-5	CASSEAGFRETQYF	TGCGCCAGCAGTGAGGCGGGGTTTCGAGAGACCCAGTACTTC
medium-sized	TRBV4-1	-	TRBJ1-1	CASSRGQSTEAFF	TGCGCCAGCAGCCGAGGACAGAGCACTGAAGCTTTCTTT
-	TRBV11-2	TRBD2	TRBJ2-5	CASTTLAGDLKTQYF	TGTGCCAGCACCACTCTAGCGGGAGACTTGAAGACCCAGTACTTC
few	TRBV5-1	-	TRBJ2-7	CASSRYRDGFYEQYF	TGCGCCAGCAGCCGGTACCGGGACGGATTCTACGAGCAGTACTTC
-	TRBV28	TRBD1	TRBJ2-7	CASTSWDRGLVNEQYF	TGTGCCAGCACCTCTTGGGACAGGGGGTTGGTAAACGAGCAGTACTTC
-	TRBV15	TRBD2	TRBJ2-5	CATSSALAGQETQYF	TGTGCCACCAGCAGCGCACTAGCGGGCCAAGAGACCCAGTACTTC
-	TRBV7-2	-	TRBJ1-5	CASSLAYGDQPQHF	TGTGCCAGCAGCTTAGCGTACGGGGATCAGCCCCAGCATTTT
-	TRBV4-1	-	TRBJ2-1	CASSQGVLSRGAGNEQFF	TGCGCCAGCAGCCAAGGTGTTTTGTCAAGGGGAGCTGGCAATGAGCAGTTCTTC
-	TRBV7-9	-	TRBJ2-1	CASSTSGTPGHQFF	TGTGCCAGCAGCACCTCCGGGACCCCTGGCCACCAGTTCTTC
-	TRBV29-1	TRBD2	TRBJ2-5	CSVEASGRARTQYF	TGCAGCGTTGAGGCTAGCGGGAGGGCCAGGACCCAGTACTTC
-	TRBV5-4	TRBD2	TRBJ2-7	CASSLDGTSGYEQYF	TGTGCCAGCAGCTTGGACGGGACTAGCGGGTACGAGCAGTACTTC
once	TRBV4-3	-	TRBJ1-3	CASSQEGQGNTIYF	TGCGCCAGCAGCCAAGAAGGACAGGGAAACACCATATATTTT
-	TRBV18	-	TRBJ1-1	CASSPREGREAFF	TGTGCCAGCTCACCACGGGAGGGCCGCGAAGCTTTCTTT